This T cell receptor (beta chain) was recovered during a study of monozygotic twins with inflammatory bowel disease. Using eight separate reactions per sample, the authors generated cDNA. Template switching was used to attach UMIs, which incorporated a 6-nucleotide sample barcode. Reprocessing the 5' RACE reads, TCRdb reports a single entry for every CDR3 protein and omits DNA. This repertoire includes 400,000 to 500,000 distinct CDR3 sequences. Broader study findings: The analysis did not separate different T cell subtypes. Against healthy co-twins, IBD patients had lower TCRbeta diversity (measured by inverse Simpson).

Concerning this clonotype itself: Antigen unknown.

There are 14 residues in the CDR3. The V gene's germline CDR1 is SEHNR and CDR2 FQNEAQ (reference sequence). The specimen was blood. The TCR originated in a human donor with ulcerative colitis or Crohn's disease, or a healthy co-twin of an affected twin (not recorded which). The chain is built from TRBV7-9 and TRBJ2-7; TCRdb indicates TRBD1, and absent DNA this call remains unverified. The CDR3: CASSSTGVPYEQYF.